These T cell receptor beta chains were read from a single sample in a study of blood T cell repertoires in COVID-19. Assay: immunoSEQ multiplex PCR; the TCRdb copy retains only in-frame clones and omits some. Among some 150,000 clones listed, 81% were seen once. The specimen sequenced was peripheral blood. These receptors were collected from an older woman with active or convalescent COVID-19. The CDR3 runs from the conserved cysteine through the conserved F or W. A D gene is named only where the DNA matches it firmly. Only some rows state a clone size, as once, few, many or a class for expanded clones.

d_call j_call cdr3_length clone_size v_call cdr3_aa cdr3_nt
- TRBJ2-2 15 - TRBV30 CAWSVRGGSAGELFF TGTGCCTGGAGTGTACGAGGAGGGAGTGCGGGGGAGCTGTTTTTT
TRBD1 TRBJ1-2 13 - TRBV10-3 CAISRDRESGYTF TGTGCCATCAGTCGGGACAGGGAGAGTGGCTACACCTTC
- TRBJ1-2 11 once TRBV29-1 CSVDLDSGYTF TGCAGCGTTGACCTGGACAGCGGCTACACCTTC
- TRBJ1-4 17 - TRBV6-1 CASSARAGGATNEKLFF TGTGCCAGCAGTGCCCGAGCTGGTGGAGCAACTAATGAAAAACTGTTTTTT
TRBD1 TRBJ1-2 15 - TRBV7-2 CASSLAGQGAFGYTF TGTGCCAGCAGCTTGGCGGGACAGGGGGCTTTTGGCTACACCTTC
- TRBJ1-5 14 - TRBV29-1 CSVEIGGSNQPQHF TGCAGCGTTGAAATAGGAGGTAGCAATCAGCCCCAGCATTTT
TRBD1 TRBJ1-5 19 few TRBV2 CASRGTGTGPSFSNQPQHF TGTGCCAGCAGGGGCACCGGGACAGGCCCATCTTTTAGCAATCAGCCCCAGCATTTT
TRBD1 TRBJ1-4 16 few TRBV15 CATSGFDRGVDEKLFF TGTGCCACCAGCGGATTTGACAGGGGCGTGGATGAAAAACTGTTTTTT
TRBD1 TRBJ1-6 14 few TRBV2 CAGQQGLYNSPLHF TGTGCCGGTCAACAGGGGCTATATAATTCACCCCTCCACTTT
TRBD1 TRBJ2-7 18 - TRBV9 CASSGGQGVGDPFYEQYF TGTGCCAGCAGCGGAGGACAGGGGGTTGGTGACCCGTTCTACGAGCAGTACTTC
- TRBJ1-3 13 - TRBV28 CASSKGYGNTIYF TGTGCCAGCAGTAAGGGGTACGGAAACACCATATATTTT
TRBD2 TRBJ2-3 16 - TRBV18 CASSPMTSGLRDTQYF TGTGCCAGCTCACCGATGACTAGCGGACTTCGGGATACGCAGTATTTT
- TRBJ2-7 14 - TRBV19 CASSIGAGPREQYF TGTGCCAGTAGTATAGGGGCAGGCCCCCGCGAGCAGTACTTC
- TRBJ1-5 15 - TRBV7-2 CASSLGGPANQPQHF TGTGCCAGCAGCTTAGGAGGGCCTGCCAATCAGCCCCAGCATTTT
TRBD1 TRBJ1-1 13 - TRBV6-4 CASSDQSTGEAFF TGTGCCAGCAGTGACCAGTCGACAGGGGAAGCTTTCTTT
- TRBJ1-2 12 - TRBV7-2 CASSLGWGPRIF TGTGCCAGCAGCTTAGGGTGGGGGCCACGGATCTTC
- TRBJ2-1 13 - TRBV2 CASRRDPEDEQFF TGTGCCAGCAGGCGGGACCCGGAGGATGAGCAGTTCTTC
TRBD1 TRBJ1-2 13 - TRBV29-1 CSVVGQEIYGYTF TGCAGCGTTGTGGGACAGGAGATCTATGGCTACACCTTC
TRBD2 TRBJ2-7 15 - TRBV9 CASSDGLAGAYEQYF TGTGCCAGCAGCGATGGACTAGCGGGGGCCTACGAGCAGTACTTC
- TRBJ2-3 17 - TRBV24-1 CATSDLKAGGPTDTQYF TGTGCCACCAGTGATCTAAAGGCAGGTGGGCCCACAGATACGCAGTATTTT
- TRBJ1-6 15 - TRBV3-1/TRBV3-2 CASSQARSRDSPLHF TGTGCCAGCAGCCAAGCTCGGTCCAGGGATTCACCCCTCCACTTT
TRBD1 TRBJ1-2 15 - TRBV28 CASSSGDRASYGYTF TGTGCCAGCAGTTCAGGTGACAGGGCTTCTTATGGCTACACCTTC
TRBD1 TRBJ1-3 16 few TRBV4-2 CASSQGEGARGNTIYF TGTGCCAGCAGCCAAGGCGAGGGGGCGCGGGGAAACACCATATATTTT
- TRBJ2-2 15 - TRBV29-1 CSVGGRTLNTGELFF TGCAGCGTTGGGGGGAGGACTTTGAACACCGGGGAGCTGTTTTTT
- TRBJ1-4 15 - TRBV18 CASSPNGEGNEKLFF TGTGCCAGCTCCCCCAACGGGGAAGGGAATGAAAAACTGTTTTTT
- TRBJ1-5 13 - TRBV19 CASSVQGNQPQHF TGTGCCAGTAGTGTACAGGGAAACCAGCCCCAGCATTTT
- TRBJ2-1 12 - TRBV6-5 CASGHPPNEQFF TGTGCCAGCGGACACCCCCCGAATGAGCAGTTCTTC
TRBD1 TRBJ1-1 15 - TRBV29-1 CSVVPGQGFGTEAFF TGCAGCGTTGTCCCGGGACAGGGATTTGGCACTGAAGCTTTCTTT
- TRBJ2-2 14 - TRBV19 CASSIWRGTGELFF TGTGCCAGTAGTATATGGCGGGGCACCGGGGAGCTGTTTTTT
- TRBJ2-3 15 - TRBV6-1 CASSDNRGSTDTQYF TGTGCCAGCAGTGACAACCGGGGGTCGACAGATACGCAGTATTTT
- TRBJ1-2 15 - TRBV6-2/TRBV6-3 CASSYGDRINYGYTF TGTGCCAGCAGTTACGGCGACAGGATAAACTATGGCTACACCTTC
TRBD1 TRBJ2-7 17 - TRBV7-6 CASSLTAAGTGSSRQYF TGTGCCAGCAGCTTGACCGCCGCGGGGACAGGATCTTCGCGGCAGTACTTC
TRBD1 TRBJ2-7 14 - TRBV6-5 CASRGGTGGGEQYF TGTGCCAGCAGAGGAGGGACAGGGGGCGGCGAGCAGTACTTC
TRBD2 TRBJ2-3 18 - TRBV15 CATSRARTSGRYTDTQYF TGTGCCACCAGCAGAGCTAGGACTAGCGGGAGGTACACAGATACGCAGTATTTT
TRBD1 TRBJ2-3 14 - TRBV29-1 CSVEGQGVTDTQYF TGCAGCGTCGAAGGGCAGGGGGTGACAGATACGCAGTATTTT
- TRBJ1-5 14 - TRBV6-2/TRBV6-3 CASSYSGAEQPQHF TGTGCCAGCAGTTACTCAGGGGCCGAACAGCCCCAGCATTTT